This T cell receptor (beta chain) was found in a study of T cell responses to AZD1222 COVID-19 vaccine (dated by TCRdb to about 2021). The study in broad terms: AZD1222 recipients whose second dose came at about 4 weeks and those whose second dose came at about 12 weeks were combined into one group, since spike-specific TCR depth and breadth did not differ between the two schedules. A total of 230 to 250 trial participants underwent TCR sequencing, of whom 207 had received two doses of AZD1222 and 26 had received two doses of the MenACWY control vaccine. Enrollment into the trials was organized by age into subgroups of 18-55, 56-69 and 70-plus years, and those subgroups contained approximately 150, 30 and 60 TCR-sequenced participants, respectively. Study-wide conclusions, independent of this receptor: Conclusions about previously exposed vaccinees are limited because only five to seven AZD1222 recipients were SARS-CoV-2 seropositive at baseline. Most participants were white British and females outnumbered males, and the authors suggested that clonal diversity may have been underestimated. The 56-69-year group was small, and its depth increase did not reach significance, likely because of low power. Epitopes outside the regions mutated in the B.1.351 and B.1.1.7 variants were reportedly recognized by nearly half of the unique spike-specific TCRs. The vaccine-associated CD4 TCRs covered the entire spike protein, and the dominant responses fell in regions 160-218 and 743-854. After two AZD1222 doses, both the breadth and the depth of spike-specific TCRs were significantly higher than at day 0 and than in MenACWY recipients. Because no samples from the day 14 peak response were available, repertoires could be characterized only after the peak T cell response.

The CDR3 regions of human TCRbeta chains were analyzed by immunosequencing. The study's own analysis went as follows. TCRs in the repertoires were compared against a reference library of SARS-CoV-2-specific TCRs that had been generated with the MIRA antigen-specificity platform. Breadth was defined as the fraction of unique TCRs that were SARS-CoV-2-associated, and depth was defined as the fraction of total T cells that were SARS-CoV-2-associated. Using the MIRA data, each spike-specific TCR was assigned both to the spike region to which the TCR was reactive and to a CD4 or CD8 class. Log10-transformed breadth and depth values were compared by one-way ANOVA with Sidak's multiple comparisons tests. TCRdb stores this immuneACCESS table with in-frame sequences only. Part of the clones is absent; in the studies checked, under half of the shortfall reflects unresolved V genes, and no reason is known for the rest. V, J and clone size are taken as reported in that table, and D and trimming were inferred from the DNA itself. The sample records approximately 120,000 clones, about 90% of which are singletons. Of the sample, 0.85% to 1.3% falls within the top ten clones.

V is shortened by 0 bases, J by 1 base, and the region joining them spans 7 bases. Taken from cysteine to phenylalanine, the CDR3 has 16 residues. The CDR3 DNA has 48 bases and is translated from base 1. In the germline V gene (reference sequence), CDR1 corresponds to MNHNY and CDR2 to SVGAGI. The time point label, as the study defines it: baseline before first vaccination. Vaccinee samples came from UK trials COV001 and COV002, including a single-blind randomized controlled phase 2/3 trial of AZD1222 (ChAdOx1 nCoV-19) in healthy adults. Trial participant PBMC samples were collected at day 0 and day 28 after the second dose for TCRbeta chain sequencing. As concerns this clone: This clone's antigen is unknown. No clone much larger than this one lies a single base away; base qualities are absent.

Here the chain combines TRBV6-6 and TRBJ2-6; TRBD2 could be the D gene, as 5 bases match. The TCR sequence derives from an adult in good health. The sequenced sample was peripheral blood, obtained on day 0 of AZD1222 vaccination. CDR3 loop: CASSYSGESGANVLTF. The sequenced DNA is TGTGCCAGCAGTTACTCCGGGGAATCTGGGGCCAACGTCCTGACTTTC.